The clone carrying this T cell receptor beta chain was seen only once. The target antigen is unknown. Germline V CDR1 and CDR2: SGHTA, FQGTGA. V dropped 1 base and J dropped 5 bases, with 14 bases sitting between them. CDR3 length: 15 amino acids. This entry is derived from a study of cytomegalovirus exposure and HLA in healthy donors. Overall study findings and caveats: Trimming of TCR beta V- and J-genes showed a link, identified in a later analysis, to a missense DCLRE1C variant. There was a cluster of highly shared sequence variants that was likely a sequencing artifact.

This PCR relied on a set of 60 Vbeta primers and 13 Jbeta primers. The protocol was immunoSEQ multiplex PCR, while the TCRdb copy is restricted to in-frame clones and leaves out a portion. The sample contains more than 95,000 clones, roughly 78% of which appear only once. This TCR derives from a man younger than 45 in good health and CMV-seropositive. The sequenced material came from PBMCs. The genes are TRBV7-3 and TRBJ2-5, with D possibly TRBD2 on 6 matching bases. The CDR3, as DNA: TGTGCCAGCAGCTTAATCCCCCGGGGGAGGGAGACCCAGTACTTC. Residues: CASSLIPRGRETQYF.